The 10 T cell receptor beta chains given below trace back to one sample, sequenced in a study of T cells in Graves' hyperthyroidism and ophthalmopathy. Amplified regions were TCR beta CDR3 sequences from RNA transcripts. HTBI primers drove first-round RT-PCR of the TCR CDR3. MiXCR, run by TCRdb on the multiplex PCR reads, gives a single entry per CDR3 protein. In the table there are roughly 360,000 distinct CDR3 sequences, approximately 13% of which are singletons. Material: blood. The receptor source for this set is a man under 40 with Graves' hyperthyroidism that later progressed to Graves' ophthalmopathy.

This clonotype has at least ten counts. J is TRBJ1-2 and V is TRBV5-1; TRBD1 aligns across 9 bases. Germline lookup yields CDR1 SGHRS and CDR2 YFSETQ. The CDR3 sequence is 16 residues long. V shed 2 bases and J 3 bases; nucleotides not matched to a gene: 8. DNA of the CDR3: TGCGCCAGCAGCTTATCTTCTACAGGGGGCGACTATGGCTACACCTTC. Protein product: CASSLSSTGGDYGYTF.

This chain connects TRBV19 to TRBJ1-1, with a tentative D call TRBD1 (5 bases). Looked up from germline, CDR1 is LNHDA and CDR2 is SQIVND (reference sequence). The CDR3 length is 15 residues. V was clipped by 4 bases and J by 1 base, with 13 bases between them. For the CDR3, the DNA is TGTGCCAGTAGTAAAACGGGACTAGCGAACACTGAAGCTTTCTTT. It encodes CASSKTGLANTEAFF.

The chain links TRBV3-1 to TRBJ1-2, with no clear D. Germline values: CDR1 LGHDT, CDR2 YNNKEL (reference sequence). V gave up 1 base and J gave up 1 base, with 7 bases separating them. The length of the CDR3 is 14 residues. The CDR3 DNA follows: TGTGCCAGCAGCCAAGTAGCGGTTAACTATGGCTACACCTTC. Translated: CASSQVAVNYGYTF.

This clonotype was counted at least ten times. The genes are TRBV6-2 or TRBV6-3 and TRBJ1-3, with D unresolved. The CDR3 has 15 residues. V was cut by 0 bases and J by 4 bases, with 10 bases left in between. CDR1 is MNHEY, CDR2 SVGEGT, per germline. The CDR3 region has the DNA TGTGCCAGCAGTTACTCGAGGGTGTCAGGAAACACCATATATTTT. Its protein is CASSYSRVSGNTIYF.

This clonotype showed up many times. V is TRBV11-3 and J is TRBJ2-1; 7 bases fit TRBD2. This CDR3 spans 14 amino acids. The germline V gene encodes CDR1 SGHNT and CDR2 YENEEA. Losses at the gene ends were 7 bases for V and 5 bases for J; bases not matched to a gene: 8. CDR3 sequence reads: CASTWGGTNNEQFF. In nucleotides, the CDR3 is TGTGCCAGCACCTGGGGTGGGACTAACAATGAGCAGTTCTTC.

This clonotype has at least ten counts. V is TRBV12-5 and J is TRBJ1-1, with 7 bases lining up with TRBD1. This CDR3 comprises 16 residues. Germline lookup yields CDR1 LGHNT and CDR2 FRNRAP. V trimming: 0 bases; J trimming: 1 base; junction bases outside the gene matches: 5. The DNA for the CDR3 is TGTGCTAGTGGTTTGGTGACAGGGCCCCCGAACACTGAAGCTTTCTTT. This translates into CASGLVTGPPNTEAFF.

This clonotype appeared a few times. The J gene is TRBJ1-6, the V gene TRBV12-3 or TRBV12-4, with D tentatively TRBD1 (6 bases). There are 15 residues in the CDR3. Trimming took 1 base from V and 10 from J, leaving 14 bases between them. As DNA, the CDR3 is TGTGCCAGCAGTTTAGAAGCCAGGGGAGGATCACCCCTCCACTTT. Translated, it gives CASSLEARGGSPLHF.

Concerning this clonotype itself: This may be a read error: a much more frequent sequence differs by one nucleotide. The chain has TRBV7-9 and TRBJ1-1; D may be TRBD1 (6 bases). The CDR3 runs to 17 residues. Germline loops: CDR1 SEHNR, CDR2 FQNEAQ (reference sequence). The CDR3 DNA is TGTGCCAGGAGCTTACCTAAGGGGGGGCTAATGAACACTGAAGCTTTCTTT. The encoded protein is CARSLPKGGLMNTEAFF. Full variable domain (remainder filled in from reference TRBV7-9 and TRBJ1-1): DTGVSQNPRHKITKRGQNVTFRCDPISEHNRLYWYRQTLGQGPEFLTYFQNEAQLEKSRLLSDRFSAERPKGSFSTLEIQRTEQGDSAMYLCARSLPKGGLMNTEAFFGQGTRLTVV.

The rearrangement links TRBV6-1 to TRBJ1-6; a possible D gene is TRBD1 (6 bases). Looked up from germline, CDR1 is MNHNS and CDR2 is SASEGT. V lost 6 bases and J 4 bases, leaving 16 bases between the germline ends. The CDR3 consists of 16 residues. This CDR3 reads CASRPQGIRYNSPLHF. CDR3 bases: TGTGCCAGCAGACCCCAGGGGATTCGTTATAATTCACCCCTCCACTTT.

There are many counts of this clonotype. The genes are TRBV2 and TRBJ2-2; 7 bases fit TRBD1. The length of the CDR3 is 13 residues. After removal of 6 bases from V and 5 bases from J, the junction contained 3 bases not matched to a gene. Germline V lookup: CDR1 SNHLY, CDR2 FYNNEI. The CDR3 bases are TGTGCCAGCAGGAACAGGGGTACCGGGGAGCTGTTTTTT. Translated, it gives CASRNRGTGELFF.